The present entry profiles one T cell receptor beta chain with its context. Method: immunoSEQ multiplex PCR; TCRdb's copy keeps in-frame clones and lacks some. The repertoire has 110,000 or so clones, approximately 92% of them found once; the top ten carry 4% to 5%. The CDR3 spans 14 residues. V dropped 6 bases and J dropped 1 base, with 13 bases sitting between them. The germline gives CDR1 SGHRS, CDR2 YFSETQ. The data belong to a study of T cell responses to AZD1222 COVID-19 vaccine. The V gene is TRBV5-1, the J gene TRBJ1-1; tentatively, D is TRBD1 (5 bases). This clonotype was sampled from an adult who received the MenACWY meningococcal vaccine as a control. Specimen: peripheral blood, collected 28 days after the second dose of the MenACWY control vaccine. CDR3 DNA: TGCGCCAGCACCAGGGTGGGCGGGAACACTGAAGCTTTCTTT. This codes for CASTRVGGNTEAFF.